The 5 T cell receptor beta chains reported below all come from one sample, sequenced in a study of Ad26.COV2.S vaccination and SARS-CoV-2 variants. Treatment described: roughly 19 received Ad26.COV2.S at low or high dose, single or two shots; roughly five received placebo; per-sample allocation not given. At day 63 after the first vaccine or placebo injection, samples were drawn. TCRdb's table, derived via immunoSEQ multiplex PCR, lists solely in-frame clones and lacks some. The sample has 440,000 or so clones, 80% to 90% seen once. The starting material was peripheral blood, obtained in a trial of Ad26.COV2.S vaccine versus placebo. The receptor set was obtained from a person aged 18-60 years who received the Ad26.COV2.S COVID-19 vaccine or a placebo.

This clone was found a few times. The chain couples TRBV14 to TRBJ1-1; D is undetermined. Trimming stripped 0 bases from V and 1 base from J, with 3 bases between. Germline V gene sequence: CDR1 SGHDN, CDR2 FVKESK. CDR3 length: 13 amino acids. CDR3 in DNA: TGTGCCAGCAGCCAAGAGTCGAACACTGAAGCTTTCTTT. Protein product: CASSQESNTEAFF.

V usage is TRBV14 and J usage is TRBJ1-1; D not certain. Between the trimmed V and J ends, which lost 4 bases and 4 bases, there was a span of 13 bases. CDR3 size: 14 residues. Germline CDR1 and CDR2: SGHDN and FVKESK. In DNA, the CDR3 is TGTGCCAGCAGCCGCTGGGCGGTAAGCACTGAAGCTTTCTTT. It is translated as CASSRWAVSTEAFF.

Only one count was recorded for this clone. The chain employs TRBV4-1 and TRBJ1-5, with D perhaps TRBD1 (5 bases). The CDR3 totals 15 residues. Trimming took 4 bases from V and 0 from J, leaving 10 bases between them. Germline V gene sequence: CDR1 MGHRA, CDR2 YSYEKL. The CDR3 region has the DNA TGCGCCAGCAGCCGGGGGGTAAATAGCAATCAGCCCCAGCATTTT. Its translation: CASSRGVNSNQPQHF.

DNA for the CDR3: TGTGCCAGCAGTTTGTCTCCGGGCAGACTGAACACTGAAGCTTTCTTT. Residues: CASSLSPGRLNTEAFF. The chain has TRBV28 and TRBJ1-1; D is uncertain. Germline CDR1 reads MDHEN; CDR2 reads SYDVKM. V was pared by 3 bases and J by 0 bases, with 14 bases between. The CDR3 is made up of 16 amino acids.

This chain joins TRBV3-1 (or the pseudogene TRBV3-2) and TRBJ2-1, with D possibly being TRBD2 (6 bases). The CDR3 sequence is 16 residues long. Per germline, CDR1 LGHDT and CDR2 YNNKEL (reference sequence). V was shortened by 0 bases and J by 15 bases, with 24 bases between the two germline ends. DNA for the CDR3: TGTGCCAGCAGCCAAGATTTGAGCGGGCTTGGGGGTGGGCTGTTCTTC. Protein: CASSQDLSGLGGGLFF.